Included here is one TCR beta chain sequence, with context. What it recognizes is unknown. This CDR3 is built from 15 residues. Germline CDR1 reads LGHNA; CDR2 reads YNFKEQ. With V trimmed by 6 bases and J by 3 bases, 4 bases remained unmatched. The sample is drawn from a study of cytomegalovirus exposure and HLA in healthy donors. Use of 60 Vbeta and 13 Jbeta primers characterized the PCR. The repertoire was sequenced with immunoSEQ multiplex PCR; TCRdb's copy has only in-frame clones and lacks some. In the table there are approximately 240,000 clones, around nine tenths of which are singletons. Study findings and constraints: Presence/absence analyses assumed roughly uniform sequencing depth across donors. With further analysis later on, most CMV-associated TCR beta chains appeared HLA-restricted. Later, an analysis found that common viral pathogens appeared to be linked with several of the most significant clusters. Researchers left out some V segments, among them TRBV6-2 and TRBV6-3, as indistinguishable.

This sequence joins TRBV4-2 and TRBJ1-5; 11 nucleotides match TRBD1. This receptor was taken from a young woman in good health and CMV-seronegative. The sample was PBMCs. CDR3 DNA sequence: TGTGCCAGCAGTGCGGGACAGGGGGTCAATCAGCCCCAGCATTTT. As protein: CASSAGQGVNQPQHF.